These T cell receptor beta chains were read from a single sample in a study of cytomegalovirus exposure and HLA in healthy donors. The data were produced by immunoSEQ multiplex PCR, yet TCRdb's version contains in-frame clones alone and is incomplete. Here the sample table reports tens of thousands of clones. The sample taken for sequencing was PBMCs. These receptors originate from a woman in her fifties or sixties in good health and CMV-seropositive. Both conserved end residues are part of each CDR3. The D gene is left open where the match is weak. Size tells how often a clone was seen (once, few, many) or the class of an expanded clone, and some rows leave it out.

j_call clone_size v_call d_call cdr3_nt cdr3_aa
TRBJ1-5 NA TRBV6-1 NA TGTGCCAGCAGTGAAGCGGCGGTGAATCAGCCCCAGCATTTT CASSEAAVNQPQHF
TRBJ2-7 medium-sized TRBV6-5 TRBD1 TGTGCCAGCAGCTCACCGGGACAGGGGGCTTACGAGCAGTACTTC CASSSPGQGAYEQYF
TRBJ1-1 NA TRBV5-1 NA TGCGCCACCAGGGGAGCTGAAGCTTTCTTT CATRGAEAFF
TRBJ1-1 NA TRBV18 TRBD1 TGTGCCAGCTCACCCAAAAGGGGGCAAGGTGAAGCTTTCTTT CASSPKRGQGEAFF
TRBJ1-2 NA TRBV6-6 TRBD1 TGTGCCAGCAATACACAGGGGAAGACAGCTAACTATGGCTACACCTTC CASNTQGKTANYGYTF
TRBJ1-1 NA TRBV7-8 NA TGTGCCAGCAGCCCCACTAAGCGCTCTGAAGCTTTCTTT CASSPTKRSEAFF
TRBJ1-2 NA TRBV6-5 NA TGTGCCAGCAGTTACTCAGGAGGGAGGGGCTACACCTTC CASSYSGGRGYTF
TRBJ1-1 NA TRBV28 NA TGTGCCAGCAGTTCTATAGGACAGCCCCCTGAAGCTTTCTTT CASSSIGQPPEAFF
TRBJ2-2 NA TRBV7-8 TRBD1 TGTGCCAGCAGATTTCCGGGACAGGGCACCGGGGAGCTGTTTTTT CASRFPGQGTGELFF
TRBJ2-2 NA TRBV5-1 NA TGCGCCAGCAGCCCAGGACAGACGAACACCGGGGAGCTGTTTTTT CASSPGQTNTGELFF
TRBJ2-2 NA TRBV28 TRBD1 TGTGCCAGCAGAGTGGGACAGGCGAACACCGGGGAGCTGTTTTTT CASRVGQANTGELFF
TRBJ2-2 NA TRBV5-4 TRBD1 TGTGCCAGCAGCTCACCGACCGGGACAGGGCTCAACACCGGGGAGCTGTTTTTT CASSSPTGTGLNTGELFF
TRBJ2-1 NA TRBV20-1 NA TGCAGTATTGGGGGCCCCCTTGAGCAGTTCTTC CSIGGPLEQFF
TRBJ2-3 NA TRBV4-3 NA TGCGCCAGCAGCCAAGTCGCGGTCACAGATACGCAGTATTTT CASSQVAVTDTQYF